This T cell receptor (beta chain) was identified in a study of human T cells and chemical hapten exposure. Study-wide context: Scalp application of diphenylcyclopropenone was performed weekly in patients across the entire roughly 24-week study. Alopecia areata, totalis or universalis affected patients, mainly female. Small pooled library volume differences chiefly drove per-sample TCR yield variation. General study points: There was a positive correlation between PT1 expanded TCR counts and patch test score.

This sample's time point: pre-sensitization, week 0. Sample treatment: therapeutic diphenylcyclopropenone sensitization with weekly scalp DPC. CDR3 size: 14 residues. V trimming: 4 bases; J trimming: 7 bases; junction bases outside the gene matches: 8. TCRdb itself ran the RACE reads through MiXCR, one entry per CDR3 protein. The sample holds under 300,000 distinct CDR3 sequences, approximately 8.6% seen once. This clonotype was observed many times. What it binds is not known. This sequence originates from a woman between 40 and 55 years old with alopecia areata. Some clones in this sample may be carry-over from other donors' samples. The chain links TRBV12-3 or TRBV12-4 to TRBJ1-2, with 8 bases identical to TRBD1. The sample here was whole blood, taken in connection with sensitization to the hapten diphenylcyclopropenone (DPC). CDR3 DNA sequence: TGTGCCAGCAGTTCCAATACAGGGGGTGGTGGCTACACCTTC. It translates to CASSSNTGGGGYTF.